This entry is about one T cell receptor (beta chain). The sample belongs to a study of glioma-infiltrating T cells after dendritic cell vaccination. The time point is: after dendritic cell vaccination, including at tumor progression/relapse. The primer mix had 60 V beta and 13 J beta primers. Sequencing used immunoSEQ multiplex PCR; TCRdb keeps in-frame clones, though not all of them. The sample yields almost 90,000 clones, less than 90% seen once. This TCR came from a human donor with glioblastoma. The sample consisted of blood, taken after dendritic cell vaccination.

DNA for the CDR3: TGTGCCAGCAGCCCTCCAAGGACAGGAAACACTGAAGCTTTCTTT. It specifies CASSPPRTGNTEAFF. The chain carries TRBV7-9 and TRBJ1-1; 7 bases are a match to TRBD1. CDR3 size: 15 residues. V was clipped by 5 bases and J by 2 bases; unmatched bases: 8. CDR1 and CDR2 from the germline V gene are SEHNR and FQNEAQ (reference sequence).